These T cell receptor beta chains were read from a single sample in a study of PD-1 blockade in classical Hodgkin lymphoma. Only in-frame clones appear in the TCRdb table, and some are missing; sequencing was by immunoSEQ multiplex PCR. The table has tens of thousands of clones, about 75% seen once; the top ten hold 12%. The material sequenced was peripheral blood mononuclear cells (PBMCs), taken before the fourth cycle of nivolumab. The receptors originated from a human donor with classical Hodgkin lymphoma. CDR3s include the opening cysteine and the closing phenylalanine or tryptophan. A D gene is named only where the DNA matches it firmly. Expanded clones are given a class, and other clones once, few, many or no size at all.

>TRBJ1-1|TRBV27|.|once
CASSLSRHLEAFF
TGTGCCAGCAGTTTGTCGCGGCATCTTGAAGCTTTCTTT
>TRBJ1-1|TRBV30|.|once
CAWSRDLNTEAFF
TGTGCCTGGAGTCGCGATTTGAACACTGAAGCTTTCTTT
>TRBJ1-2|TRBV5-1|.|.
CASSLVTGGYGYTF
TGCGCCAGCAGCTTAGTTACCGGGGGCTATGGCTACACCTTC
>TRBJ2-6|TRBV6-5|.|.
CASSYSGANVLTF
TGTGCCAGCAGTTACTCTGGGGCCAACGTCCTGACTTTC
>TRBJ1-1|TRBV4-2|.|once
CASSQDGDMTEAFF
TGTGCCAGCAGCCAAGATGGGGATATGACTGAAGCTTTCTTT
>TRBJ2-2|TRBV10-3|.|.
CAIKPATNTGELFF
TGTGCCATCAAACCAGCGACGAACACCGGGGAGCTGTTTTTT
>TRBJ2-2|TRBV28|TRBD2|.
CASSSLAGGSVANTGELFF
TGTGCCAGCAGTTCACTAGCGGGAGGATCCGTCGCGAACACCGGGGAGCTGTTTTTT
>TRBJ1-3|TRBV5-6|TRBD1|.
CASSPGTGIGNTIYF
TGTGCCAGCAGCCCTGGGACAGGGATTGGAAACACCATATATTTT
>TRBJ1-2|TRBV7-2|.|.
CASSLSRLYGYTF
TGTGCCAGCAGCTTATCAAGGCTCTATGGCTACACCTTC
>TRBJ2-7|TRBV7-9|TRBD2|many
CASSSTSGSHYEQYF
TGTGCCAGCAGCTCGACTAGCGGGAGCCATTACGAGCAGTACTTC
>TRBJ2-6|TRBV28|.|.
CASRKDLTNVLTF
TGTGCCAGCAGAAAAGACCTGACCAACGTCCTGACTTTC
>TRBJ2-1|TRBV7-6|.|.
CASSLAGSSYNEQFF
TGTGCCAGCAGCTTAGCCGGGAGCTCCTACAATGAGCAGTTCTTC
>TRBJ2-7|TRBV19|.|.
CASSIRGRTYEQYF
TGTGCCAGTAGTATCAGGGGAAGGACCTACGAGCAGTACTTC
>TRBJ2-2|TRBV11-2|.|.
CASTQYAGRNTGELFF
TGTGCCAGCACCCAATACGCCGGACGGAACACCGGGGAGCTGTTTTTT
>TRBJ2-3|TRBV28|.|.
CASSSQSTDTQYF
TGTGCCAGCAGTTCGCAGAGCACAGATACGCAGTATTTT
>TRBJ1-2|TRBV19|.|.
CASRRGSYGYTF
TGTGCCAGTAGAAGGGGGTCCTATGGCTACACCTTC
>TRBJ2-7|TRBV6-1|TRBD2|.
CASSEPGLAGALAEQYF
TGTGCCAGCAGTGAGCCGGGACTAGCGGGAGCTTTGGCCGAGCAGTACTTC
>TRBJ2-5|TRBV10-2|TRBD1|.
CASADREGTQYF
TGCGCCAGCGCGGACAGGGAAGGGACCCAGTACTTC
>TRBJ1-1|TRBV6-5|.|once
CASSKRTENTEAFF
TGTGCCAGCAGTAAGCGGACAGAGAACACTGAAGCTTTCTTT
>TRBJ1-1|TRBV5-1|.|.
CASSRGQGEPEAFF
TGCGCCAGCAGCAGGGGCCAGGGTGAGCCTGAAGCTTTCTTT
>TRBJ1-5|TRBV6-5|.|few
CASMRAGLRNQPQHF
TGTGCCAGCATGAGGGCAGGCTTACGCAATCAGCCCCAGCATTTT
>TRBJ2-3|TRBV5-1|TRBD1|.
CASSLGWTGATDTQYF
TGCGCCAGCAGCTTGGGGTGGACAGGGGCCACAGATACGCAGTATTTT
>TRBJ2-7|TRBV7-9|TRBD2|.
CASSKYPTNQRGLYEQYF
TGTGCCAGCAGTAAATACCCGACAAACCAGCGGGGACTCTACGAGCAGTACTTC
>TRBJ2-1|TRBV7-6|.|.
CASSLIQSLSYNEQFF
TGTGCCAGCAGCCTAATCCAGAGTCTTTCCTACAATGAGCAGTTCTTC
>TRBJ1-5|TRBV28|TRBD1|few
CASSLGGGSNQPQHF
TGTGCCAGCAGTTTAGGAGGGGGCAGCAATCAGCCCCAGCATTTT